Shown below are 19 T cell receptor beta chains from a single sample sequenced in a study of blood T cell repertoires in COVID-19. Generated by immunoSEQ multiplex PCR, the TCRdb table keeps only in-frame clones and is missing some. The data hold 52,000 or so clones, with roughly 85% observed a single time. The sequenced sample was peripheral blood. The source is a human donor in a cohort sampled during active or convalescent COVID-19.

The V gene is TRBV23-1, the J gene TRBJ1-2, with unresolved D. TRBV23-1 is an ORF; its function is uncertain. CDR3 size: 14 residues. The V gene lost 2 bases and the J gene lost 3 bases, with 10 bases spanning the gap. DNA for the CDR3: TGCGCCAGCAGTCAAAACGAGATGGACTATGGCTACACCTTC. It encodes CASSQNEMDYGYTF.

The chain combines TRBV3-1 (or the pseudogene TRBV3-2) with TRBJ1-3; D unclear. The CDR3 runs 16 residues. The V gene's germline CDR1 is LGHDT and CDR2 YNNKEL (reference sequence). V was trimmed by 4 bases and J by 0 bases, leaving 13 bases between them. In nucleotides, the CDR3 is TGTGCCAGCAGCCTCCCTCCGGGAGCCTCTGGAAACACCATATATTTT. This translates into CASSLPPGASGNTIYF.

The genes are TRBV2 and TRBJ1-2; D might be TRBD1 (5 bases). V was cut by 3 bases and J by 7 bases, with 12 bases left in between. The CDR3 is 13 residues long. CDR1 SNHLY and CDR2 FYNNEI come from the germline V gene. The CDR3 protein is CASSEGEVGGYTF. In nucleotides, the CDR3 is TGTGCCAGCAGTGAGGGGGAGGTCGGTGGCTACACCTTC.

This chain links TRBV25-1 with TRBJ1-4; D not resolved. Germline V gives CDR1 MGHDK, CDR2 SYGVNS. The CDR3 spans 13 residues. V was cut by 3 bases and J by 8 bases, with 10 bases left in between. Here the CDR3 DNA reads TGTGCCAGCAGTGACCCGGGGAAGGAAAAACTGTTTTTT. This gives the protein CASSDPGKEKLFF.

CDR3 nucleotides: TGTGCCAGCAGCCCACGGTTAGATACGCAGTATTTT. Translating it yields CASSPRLDTQYF. The V call is TRBV11-2, the J call TRBJ2-3; D uncertain. CDR3 length: 12 residues. CDR1 is SGHAT and CDR2 is FQNNGV in the germline V gene. Trimming took off 5 bases at V and 5 bases at J, with 8 bases between the two ends.

This chain's CDR3 is CASSLRQRGLSTDTQYF. The CDR3 DNA sequence: TGTGCCAGCAGCTTAAGACAGCGGGGATTGAGCACAGATACGCAGTATTTT. The chain carries TRBV7-8 and TRBJ2-3; TRBD2 aligns across 7 bases. CDR3 length: 17 amino acids. The germline CDR1 and CDR2 sequences are SGHVS and FQNEAQ. Germline trimming cut 2 bases from V and 0 bases from J; bases unmatched to any gene: 8.

The chain has TRBV5-4 and TRBJ2-3; D is unclear. V gave up 0 bases and J gave up 2 bases, with 13 bases separating them. The CDR3 sequence is 16 residues long. The germline CDR1 and CDR2 sequences are SGHNT and YYREEE (reference sequence). The CDR3 coding sequence is TGTGCCAGCAGCTTGGTCGGTAGAACCAACACAGATACGCAGTATTTT. Its protein product is CASSLVGRTNTDTQYF.

By share, this clone counts as medium-sized. The chain joins TRBV5-8 to TRBJ2-3, with 8 bases lining up with TRBD2. V gave up 1 base and J gave up 1 base; unmatched junction bases: 2. Germline CDR1 is SGHTS and CDR2 is YDEGEE. The CDR3 has 15 residues. The CDR3: CASSLRGGGTDTQYF. The CDR3 bases are TGTGCCAGCAGCTTGCGGGGGGGCGGCACAGATACGCAGTATTTT.

The chain combines TRBV7-2 with TRBJ2-7; the match to TRBD2 covers 10 bases. Germline CDR1 and CDR2: SGHTA and FQGNSA. CDR3 length: 15 residues. The V and J ends lost 4 bases and 1 base, in that order; junction bases with no gene match: 4. CDR3 protein: CASSYSGGPSYEQYF. The CDR3 coding sequence is TGTGCCAGCAGCTATAGCGGGGGGCCGTCCTACGAGCAGTACTTC.

This chain uses TRBV7-6 with TRBJ2-2; the match to TRBD2 covers 8 bases. Germline CDR1 reads SGHVS; CDR2 reads FNYEAQ. The CDR3 is 16 residues long. V lost 5 bases and J lost 1; bases outside the gene matches: 6. This CDR3 reads CASSPGSGENTGELFF. In DNA form, the CDR3 reads TGTGCCAGCAGCCCCGGTAGCGGGGAGAACACCGGGGAGCTGTTTTTT.

This chain uses TRBV6-6 with TRBJ1-3; 7 nucleotides line up with TRBD1. From germline, CDR1 is MNHNY and CDR2 SVGAGI (reference sequence). The CDR3 is made up of 14 amino acids. V dropped 7 bases and J dropped 3; count of bases not matched to a gene: 6. This CDR3 reads CASTEGQFGNTIYF. CDR3 sequence (DNA): TGTGCCAGCACCGAGGGACAGTTTGGAAACACCATATATTTT.

This clone was seen a single time. This chain joins TRBV19 and TRBJ2-7, with 8 nucleotides matching TRBD1. CDR3 length: 15 amino acids. V lost 5 bases and J lost 3; bases outside the gene matches: 9. Germline loops: CDR1 LNHDA, CDR2 SQIVND (reference sequence). CDR3 sequence (DNA): TGTGCCAGTAGTGATGACAGGGGTGATTTCTACGAGCAGTACTTC. This gives the protein CASSDDRGDFYEQYF.

V is TRBV11-2 and J is TRBJ1-2; tentatively, D is TRBD1 (5 bases). V shed 5 bases and J shed 7 bases, with 23 bases lying between them. This CDR3 has 16 amino acids. Germline CDR1 SGHAT, CDR2 FQNNGV. The CDR3 region has the DNA TGTGCCAGCAGCCCCCTGTCAGGGAAGGGGCAGGGTGGCTACACCTTC. Translated, it gives CASSPLSGKGQGGYTF.

This chain links TRBV7-6 with TRBJ2-7; 8 positions agree with TRBD1. The V gene end was trimmed by 3 bases and the J gene end by 4 bases; junction bases not matched to a gene: 2. The CDR3 consists of 13 residues. Germline CDR1 SGHVS, CDR2 FNYEAQ. CDR3 region: CASSLGQDYEQYF. In DNA, the CDR3 is TGTGCCAGCAGCTTGGGACAGGATTACGAGCAGTACTTC.

The J gene is TRBJ2-3, the V gene TRBV7-3, with a possible D match to TRBD2 (6 bases). V lost 1 base to trimming and J lost 0 bases, with 11 bases between them. Germline V gene lookup returns CDR1 SGHTA and CDR2 FQGTGA. CDR3 length equals 16 residues. The DNA of the CDR3 is TGTGCCAGCAGCTTAAAAGGAGGGGCTAGCACAGATACGCAGTATTTT. Amino acid sequence: CASSLKGGASTDTQYF.

This clone was counted a few times. The chain is built from TRBV18 and TRBJ1-5; D is uncertain. The CDR3 totals 15 residues. V lost 2 bases and J lost 4, with 12 bases in between. Germline V gene data show CDR1 as KGHSH and CDR2 as LQKENI. Written as DNA, the CDR3 is TGTGCCAGCTCACCAGGAGGGTATAATAATCAGCCCCAGCATTTT. Its translation is CASSPGGYNNQPQHF.

This sequence joins TRBV12-5 and TRBJ1-4; 9 bases are a match to TRBD1. J lost 7 bases, V lost 0 bases, and 3 bases had no gene match. The length of the CDR3 is 15 residues. Per the germline V gene, CDR1 is LGHNT and CDR2 is FRNRAP. CDR3 loop: CASGLVQGAGEKLFF. The CDR3 DNA reads TGTGCTAGTGGTTTGGTACAGGGGGCAGGTGAAAAACTGTTTTTT. The entire variable domain, with the rest obtained from reference TRBV12-5 and TRBJ1-4, is as follows: DARVTQTPRHKVTEMGQEVTMRCQPILGHNTVFWYRQTMMQGLELLAYFRNRAPLDDSGMPKDRFSAEMPDATLATLKIQPSEPRDSAVYFCASGLVQGAGEKLFFGSGTQLSVL.

J is TRBJ1-2 and V is TRBV5-1; D may be TRBD1 (5 bases). V lost 4 bases to trimming and J lost 0 bases, with 10 bases between them. The CDR3 contains 14 residues. CDR1 is SGHRS and CDR2 is YFSETQ in the germline V gene. The CDR3, as DNA: TGCGCCAGCAGCCCTACGACAGCTAACTATGGCTACACCTTC. Amino acid sequence: CASSPTTANYGYTF.

The chain has TRBV4-2 and TRBJ2-3, with 14 bases aligning to TRBD2. V gave up 1 base and J gave up 1 base; unmatched junction bases: 4. Germline V gene lookup returns CDR1 LGHNA and CDR2 YNFKEQ. The CDR3 contains 18 residues. CDR3: CASSQATSGGAGTDTQYF. CDR3 bases: TGTGCCAGCAGCCAAGCGACTAGCGGGGGGGCAGGCACAGATACGCAGTATTTT.